Listed below are T cell receptor beta chains from one sample, sequenced in a study of blood T cell repertoires in COVID-19. The data were produced by immunoSEQ multiplex PCR, yet TCRdb's version contains in-frame clones alone and is incomplete. The sample comprises about 160,000 clones, 90% to 95% of which are singletons, and roughly 4.5% rests with the top ten. Source material: peripheral blood. These receptors were collected from a woman between 50 and 59 years old with acute or convalescent COVID-19. Both conserved end residues are part of each CDR3. The order of the fields is D gene, J gene, V gene, clone size, CDR3 protein, CDR3 DNA. D genes are given only for firm matches. Size is stated for part of the rows, as once, few or many counts, or as a class when the clone is expanded.

D: TRBD1; J: TRBJ1-4; V: TRBV7-9; size: NA; CDR3: CASSSSGTEGEKLFF; DNA: TGTGCCAGCAGCTCATCCGGGACAGAAGGTGAAAAACTGTTTTTT
D: NA; J: TRBJ1-5; V: TRBV6-5; size: few; CDR3: CASSRNRVGNQPQHF; DNA: TGTGCCAGCAGCAGGAACAGGGTAGGGAATCAGCCCCAGCATTTT
D: NA; J: TRBJ2-7; V: TRBV28; size: NA; CDR3: CASSLLAIRDTNYEQYF; DNA: TGTGCCAGCAGTTTACTCGCAATAAGGGACACCAACTACGAGCAGTACTTC
D: NA; J: TRBJ1-4; V: TRBV2; size: NA; CDR3: CASSVWQGKEKLFF; DNA: TGTGCCAGCAGTGTCTGGCAGGGGAAGGAAAAACTGTTTTTT
D: NA; J: TRBJ2-6; V: TRBV2; size: NA; CDR3: CASSLQGSGANVLTF; DNA: TGTGCCAGCAGTTTACAGGGATCTGGGGCCAACGTCCTGACTTTC
D: TRBD1; J: TRBJ1-1; V: TRBV19; size: NA; CDR3: CASSRMGDRDYTEAFF; DNA: TGTGCCAGTAGTAGGATGGGGGACAGAGATTACACTGAAGCTTTCTTT
D: NA; J: TRBJ2-2; V: TRBV27; size: NA; CDR3: CASKPLNTGELFF; DNA: TGTGCCAGCAAGCCCTTGAACACCGGGGAGCTGTTTTTT
D: NA; J: TRBJ2-5; V: TRBV7-9; size: NA; CDR3: CASSPPGTSGETQYF; DNA: TGTGCCAGCAGCCCTCCCGGGACTTCTGGAGAGACCCAGTACTTC
D: TRBD1; J: TRBJ1-1; V: TRBV29-1; size: NA; CDR3: CSVEGSQGRSEAFF; DNA: TGCAGCGTTGAAGGTTCACAGGGGAGGTCTGAAGCTTTCTTT
D: TRBD2; J: TRBJ2-7; V: TRBV10-3; size: NA; CDR3: CAISESGSPHEQYF; DNA: TGTGCCATCAGTGAGAGCGGGAGTCCCCACGAGCAGTACTTC
D: TRBD1; J: TRBJ1-3; V: TRBV28; size: NA; CDR3: CASSPTGVTSGNTIYF; DNA: TGTGCCAGCAGCCCTACAGGGGTTACCTCTGGAAACACCATATATTTT
D: TRBD2; J: TRBJ2-1; V: TRBV9; size: once; CDR3: CASSVDSGRANEQFF; DNA: TGTGCCAGCAGCGTAGACAGCGGGAGGGCCAATGAGCAGTTCTTC
D: TRBD1; J: TRBJ1-3; V: TRBV18; size: once; CDR3: CASSPYSTGQGGNTIYF; DNA: TGTGCCAGCTCACCCTACTCTACCGGACAGGGTGGAAACACCATATATTTT
D: NA; J: TRBJ1-2; V: TRBV23-1; size: NA; CDR3: CASSQGAKGYGYTF; DNA: TGCGCCAGCAGTCAGGGGGCGAAGGGGTATGGCTACACCTTC
D: NA; J: TRBJ2-1; V: TRBV28; size: NA; CDR3: CASSRSGLNEQFF; DNA: TGTGCCAGCAGTCGGTCAGGATTAAATGAGCAGTTCTTC
D: TRBD1; J: TRBJ1-2; V: TRBV6-5; size: NA; CDR3: CASSSLGQGDGYTF; DNA: TGTGCCAGCTCCTCCCTGGGACAGGGTGACGGCTACACCTTC
D: NA; J: TRBJ2-7; V: TRBV7-8; size: NA; CDR3: CASSSGQPPYEQYF; DNA: TGTGCCAGCAGCTCCGGACAGCCTCCCTACGAGCAGTACTTC
D: NA; J: TRBJ1-5; V: TRBV14; size: NA; CDR3: CASSQDSGSNQPQHF; DNA: TGTGCCAGCAGCCAAGATTCCGGTAGCAATCAGCCCCAGCATTTT
D: NA; J: TRBJ2-7; V: TRBV7-3; size: few; CDR3: CASSSGRGSSEQYF; DNA: TGTGCCAGCAGCTCGGGTAGGGGGAGCTCCGAGCAGTACTTC
D: TRBD1; J: TRBJ2-1; V: TRBV24-1; size: once; CDR3: CATSQYRGPDNEQFF; DNA: TGTGCCACCAGCCAATACAGGGGGCCCGACAATGAGCAGTTCTTC
D: NA; J: TRBJ2-7; V: TRBV13; size: once; CDR3: CASSPGFLHYEQYF; DNA: TGTGCCAGCAGCCCGGGGTTCCTCCACTACGAGCAGTACTTC
D: NA; J: TRBJ2-5; V: TRBV13; size: NA; CDR3: CASSLTGNQETQYF; DNA: TGTGCCAGCAGCTTAACGGGGAATCAAGAGACCCAGTACTTC
D: NA; J: TRBJ1-2; V: TRBV29-1; size: NA; CDR3: CSVDPAPGGGNYGYTF; DNA: TGCAGCGTTGATCCCGCTCCGGGGGGCGGGAACTATGGCTACACCTTC
D: TRBD1; J: TRBJ1-1; V: TRBV25-1; size: NA; CDR3: CANSKQGTSGTEAFF; DNA: TGTGCCAACTCTAAACAGGGGACCTCAGGTACTGAAGCTTTCTTT
D: NA; J: TRBJ1-5; V: TRBV7-2; size: NA; CDR3: CASSQLGGVLSQPQHF; DNA: TGTGCCAGCAGCCAACTTGGGGGGGTACTTAGTCAGCCCCAGCATTTT
D: NA; J: TRBJ1-6; V: TRBV3-1/TRBV3-2; size: NA; CDR3: CASSSRQDNSPLHF; DNA: TGTGCCAGCAGCAGCAGGCAGGATAATTCACCCCTCCACTTT
D: TRBD2; J: TRBJ2-2; V: TRBV9; size: NA; CDR3: CASSVVPGGRTGELFF; DNA: TGTGCCAGCAGCGTAGTGCCGGGAGGGAGGACCGGGGAGCTGTTTTTT
D: NA; J: TRBJ1-5; V: TRBV2; size: once; CDR3: CASSARQVGNQPQHF; DNA: TGTGCCAGCAGCGCGAGACAGGTAGGAAATCAGCCCCAGCATTTT
D: TRBD2; J: TRBJ2-7; V: TRBV4-3; size: NA; CDR3: CASSLLAGGSHEQYF; DNA: TGCGCCAGCAGCCTACTAGCGGGAGGGTCGCACGAGCAGTACTTC
D: TRBD1; J: TRBJ2-7; V: TRBV3-1/TRBV3-2; size: NA; CDR3: CASSTTGSYEQYF; DNA: TGTGCCAGCAGCACGACAGGGTCCTACGAGCAGTACTTC
D: TRBD1; J: TRBJ2-3; V: TRBV30; size: NA; CDR3: CAWSGQGVGTDTQYF; DNA: TGTGCCTGGAGTGGACAGGGAGTGGGCACAGATACGCAGTATTTT